This T cell receptor beta chain was recorded in a study of T-cell reconstitution after alpha-beta-depleted transplantation in children. Points from the study as a whole: When one year had passed after transplant, most T-cell counts and diversity came from newly produced T cells. Several patients had high TCRbeta diversity at day 60; it came from surviving recipient T cells and thymic progenitors.

Molecular barcoding with unique molecular identifiers was used for the TCRbeta library. Via MiXCR, TCRdb re-called the PCR reads, giving one row per CDR3 protein. The sample has some 600,000 distinct CDR3 sequences; 10% to 15% are singletons. There are a few counts of this clonotype. What it recognizes is unknown. With 4 bases removed from V and 3 bases from J, the gap between germline ends came to 17 bases. Germline V CDR1 and CDR2: SGDLS, YYNGEE. This CDR3 region has 16 residues. The input for sequencing was PBMCs, mostly from graft donor cells, taken 360 days after TCRalphabeta/CD19-depleted stem cell transplant. The chain employs TRBV9 and TRBJ2-1; TRBD2 might be the D (5 bases). The clonotype was recovered from a male patient aged 5 to 17 who had a stem cell transplant for acute myeloid leukemia, so the T cells may come from the graft donor. CDR3 in amino acids: CASSLSSVAFYNEQFF. DNA for the CDR3: TGTGCCAGCAGCTTGAGTAGCGTTGCCTTCTACAATGAGCAGTTCTTC.